What follows is one TCR beta chain and its context. This record comes from a study of T cell changes during pregnancy in multiple sclerosis. Using immunoSEQ multiplex PCR, the repertoire was profiled, and TCRdb retains in-frame clones only, with some absent. The sample carries about 44,000 clones, 89% recorded once. The CDR3 spans 14 residues. The germline V and J ends were trimmed by 6 bases and 4 bases, with 15 bases remaining between them. From germline, CDR1 is SEHNR and CDR2 FQNEAQ (reference sequence). The receptor was isolated from a female donor with multiple sclerosis, enrolled in a pregnancy study. The starting material was CD4+ T cells from peripheral blood mononuclear cells, obtained after pregnancy. The chain joins TRBV7-9 to TRBJ1-1; D possibly corresponds to TRBD1 (5 bases). The CDR3 DNA reads as TGTGCCAGCAGGGAGACATCTGGGGCCACTGAAGCTTTCTTT. As protein: CASRETSGATEAFF.